This T cell receptor (beta chain) was identified in a study of shared clonotypes between healthy human individuals. On this clone: Its antigen is as yet unknown.

Sorted-subset replicate PCRs used around 0.2 ug DNA, approximately 27,000 T cell genomes. Original handling: Junction-only sequences without quality scores were provided by ImmunoSEQ, so filtering was different. Sequenced by immunoSEQ multiplex PCR; TCRdb stores in-frame clones only, minus some. D and trimming were read from the DNA, whereas the V and J calls and clone size are those reported in that table. The sample has roughly 2.2 million clones; approximately 93% are singletons. Study-wide results and limits: Collection of samples was limited to blood; tissue repertoires likely differ.

The specimen was naive CD4+ T cells from PBMCs. Sample subset: CD45RA+ positively selected. The clonotype was recovered from a man between 18 and 35 years old in good health. Some clones in this sample may be carry-over from other donors' samples.

In DNA, the CDR3 is TGCGCCAGCAGCTTGAGTGAAAGCCCTCCAAACGCTTTCTTT. It specifies CASSLSESPPNAFF. This chain uses TRBV5-1 with TRBJ1-1, with no clear D. The germline CDR1 and CDR2 sequences are SGHRS and YFSETQ. Trimming removed 1 base at V and 11 bases at J, with 18 bases between. This CDR3 spans 14 amino acids.